The 4 T cell receptor beta chains presented below share a single source sample, sequenced in a study of T cell repertoires in cytomegalovirus infection. TCRdb redid the calling of the reads with MiXCR, one entry per CDR3 protein. Here the sample spans around 170,000 distinct CDR3 sequences, 13% to 15% being singletons. The specimen sequenced was PBMCs. The receptors come from a human donor in good health (CMV status not recorded). Some clones in this sample may be carry-over from other donors' samples.

Ten or more counts support this clonotype. This chain joins TRBV10-3 and TRBJ2-7; TRBD1 might be the D (5 bases). This CDR3 comprises 13 residues. With 11 bases removed from V and 7 bases from J, the gap between germline ends came to 21 bases. The germline gives CDR1 ENHRY, CDR2 SYGVKD. DNA for the CDR3: TGTGCCGTCCAAAAGGACAATGTAGGAGAGCAGTACTTC. This translates into CAVQKDNVGEQYF.

This clonotype was picked up a small number of times. The V and J genes are TRBV9 and TRBJ2-2, with TRBD1 matching 7 bases. Germline V gene sequence: CDR1 SGDLS, CDR2 YYNGEE. Trimming at V came to 0 bases and at J to 3 bases, leaving 2 bases not matched to a gene. The CDR3 has 15 amino acids. In DNA, the CDR3 is TGTGCCAGCAGCGTAGGAGGGGGCGACACCGGGGAGCTGTTTTTT. As protein: CASSVGGGDTGELFF.

The chain carries TRBV15 and TRBJ2-3; no clear D. Germline lookup yields CDR1 LNHNV and CDR2 YYDKDF (reference sequence). V lost 0 bases and J lost 1, with 11 bases in between. The CDR3 spans 16 residues. CDR3 region: CATSRDRLGRTDTQYF. The CDR3 coding sequence is TGTGCCACCAGCAGAGATCGTCTCGGGCGCACAGATACGCAGTATTTT. The full variable domain, rest sourced from reference TRBV15 and TRBJ2-3, is DAMVIQNPRYQVTQFGKPVTLSCSQTLNHNVMYWYQQKSSQAPKLLFHYYDKDFNNEADTPDNFQSRRPNTSFCFLDIRSPGLGDTAMYLCATSRDRLGRTDTQYFGPGTRLTVL.

This clonotype was detected many times. This chain connects TRBV11-2 to TRBJ2-7; D could derive from TRBD1 or TRBD2 (6 bases each). Germline V CDR1 and CDR2: SGHAT, FQNNGV. The CDR3 sequence is 13 residues long. V was shortened by 5 bases and J by 4 bases, with 12 bases between the two germline ends. CDR3 nucleotide sequence: TGTGCCAGCAGCCCGGGGGCACCATACGAGCAGTACTTC. Encoded protein: CASSPGAPYEQYF.